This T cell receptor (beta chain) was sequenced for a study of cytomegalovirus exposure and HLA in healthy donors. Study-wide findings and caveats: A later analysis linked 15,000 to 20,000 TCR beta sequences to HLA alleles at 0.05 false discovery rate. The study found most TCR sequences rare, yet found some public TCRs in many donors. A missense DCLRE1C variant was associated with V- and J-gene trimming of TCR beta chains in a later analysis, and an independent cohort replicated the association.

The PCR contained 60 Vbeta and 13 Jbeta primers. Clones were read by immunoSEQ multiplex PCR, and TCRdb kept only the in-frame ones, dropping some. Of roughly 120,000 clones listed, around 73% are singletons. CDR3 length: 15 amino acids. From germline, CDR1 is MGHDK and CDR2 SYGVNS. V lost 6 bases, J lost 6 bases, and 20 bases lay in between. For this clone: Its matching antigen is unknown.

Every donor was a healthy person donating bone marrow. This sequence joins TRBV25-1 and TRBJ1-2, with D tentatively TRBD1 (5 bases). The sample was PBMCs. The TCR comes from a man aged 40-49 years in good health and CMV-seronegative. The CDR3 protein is CASSEALGPVNGYTF. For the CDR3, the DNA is TGTGCCAGCAGCGAAGCGTTGGGGCCCGTAAATGGCTACACCTTC.